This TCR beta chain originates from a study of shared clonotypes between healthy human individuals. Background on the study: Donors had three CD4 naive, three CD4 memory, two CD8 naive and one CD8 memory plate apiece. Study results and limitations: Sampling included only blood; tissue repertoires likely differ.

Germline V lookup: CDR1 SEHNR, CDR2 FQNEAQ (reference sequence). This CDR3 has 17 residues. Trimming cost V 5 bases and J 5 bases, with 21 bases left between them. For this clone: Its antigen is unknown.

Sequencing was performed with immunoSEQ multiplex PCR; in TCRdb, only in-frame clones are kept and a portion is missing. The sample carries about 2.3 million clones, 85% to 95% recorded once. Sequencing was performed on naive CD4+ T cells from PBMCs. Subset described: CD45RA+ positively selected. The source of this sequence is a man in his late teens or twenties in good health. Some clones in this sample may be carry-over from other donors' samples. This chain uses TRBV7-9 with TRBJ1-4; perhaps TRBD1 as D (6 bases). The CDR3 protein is CASSDPSLTGRNEKLFF. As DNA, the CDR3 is TGTGCCAGCAGCGACCCTTCGTTAACAGGGAGAAATGAAAAACTGTTTTTT.